Presented here are 28 T cell receptor beta chains from one specimen sequenced in a study of cytomegalovirus exposure and HLA in healthy donors. The PCR was carried out with 60 Vbeta primers and 13 Jbeta primers. Method: immunoSEQ multiplex PCR; TCRdb's copy keeps in-frame clones and lacks some. The sample yields over 110,000 clones, 82% seen once. The sample consisted of PBMCs. These receptors all come from a male donor in good health and CMV-seronegative.

The J gene is TRBJ2-7, the V gene TRBV9; TRBD1 matches 7 bases. The V gene end was trimmed by 3 bases and the J gene end by 5 bases; junction bases not matched to a gene: 5. The CDR3 totals 13 residues. Germline assignment: CDR1 SGDLS and CDR2 YYNGEE. The CDR3 DNA follows: TGTGCCAGCAGCGCGACAGGGTCCCACGAGCAGTACTTC. This codes for CASSATGSHEQYF.

V and J are TRBV27 and TRBJ2-5, with 13 positions matching TRBD2. Germline V lookup: CDR1 MNHEY, CDR2 SMNVEV (reference sequence). V lost 8 bases and J lost 4; bases outside the gene matches: 7. The CDR3 consists of 15 residues. The CDR3 coding sequence is TGTGCCAGCGGAAGGACTAGCGGGAGAATAGAGACCCAGTACTTC. This translates into CASGRTSGRIETQYF.

The chain employs TRBV9 and TRBJ2-7, with 10 positions matching TRBD2. Germline CDR1 SGDLS, CDR2 YYNGEE. The CDR3 runs to 16 residues. Trimming took 3 bases from V and 2 from J; bases not matched to a gene: 8. DNA of the CDR3: TGTGCCAGCAGCGCCGCTAGCGGGAGAGCACCCTACGAGCAGTACTTC. It encodes CASSAASGRAPYEQYF.

This clone was seen a single time. J is TRBJ2-2 and V is TRBV25-1; D gene ambiguous. The length of the CDR3 is 14 residues. From germline, CDR1 is MGHDK and CDR2 SYGVNS. Trimming took 1 base from V and 4 from J, leaving 7 bases between them. The CDR3 loop reads CASSEFGATGELFF. Written as DNA, the CDR3 is TGTGCCAGCAGTGAATTCGGTGCCACCGGGGAGCTGTTTTTT.

The rearrangement joins TRBV5-1 to TRBJ2-5; 7 bases agree with TRBD1. The end of the DNA fits TRBJ2-7 better, so the J call may be wrong. Germline assignment: CDR1 SGHRS and CDR2 YFSETQ. This CDR3 region has 13 residues. The CDR3 protein is CASSRDRAYEQYF. The CDR3 DNA is TGCGCCAGCAGCCGAGACAGGGCCTACGAGCAGTACTTC.

The CDR3 spells CASSPGGNYGYTF. The CDR3 coding sequence is TGTGCCAGCAGCCCGGGAGGGAACTATGGCTACACCTTC. The chain combines TRBV9 with TRBJ1-2; D remains unclear. CDR1 and CDR2 (germline): SGDLS, YYNGEE. This CDR3 spans 13 amino acids. Trimming left V 4 bases short and J 2 bases short, with 9 bases between. Full variable domain (outside the CDR3, taken from reference TRBV9 and TRBJ1-2): DSGVTQTPKHLITATGQRVTLRCSPRSGDLSVYWYQQSLDQGLQFLIQYYNGEERAKGNILERFSAQQFPDLHSELNLSSLELGDSALYFCASSPGGNYGYTFGSGTRLTVV.

The J gene is TRBJ2-1, the V gene TRBV4-3, with TRBD2 identical over 8 bases. The germline V gene has CDR1 LGHNA and CDR2 YSLEER. The CDR3 loop spans 19 amino acids. V shed 0 bases, J shed 0 bases, and the junction held 10 bases outside the gene matches. CDR3 nucleotide sequence: TGCGCCAGCAGCCAAGAGCGGCTAGCGGGCACGAGCTCCTACAATGAGCAGTTCTTC. The encoded protein is CASSQERLAGTSSYNEQFF.

This clone was seen more than once but under ten times. V is TRBV9 and J is TRBJ2-7; D remains unclear. The germline gives CDR1 SGDLS, CDR2 YYNGEE. The CDR3 covers 14 residues. V was pared by 4 bases and J by 2 bases, with 13 bases between. The CDR3 DNA reads TGTGCCAGCAGCCCCCAAGGAGTCCCCTACGAGCAGTACTTC. Encoded protein: CASSPQGVPYEQYF.

The chain has TRBV29-1 and TRBJ1-1; 8 positions match TRBD1. CDR1 and CDR2 (germline): SQVTM, ANQGSEA. The CDR3 length is 11 residues. With V trimmed by 6 bases and J by 7 bases, 4 bases remained unmatched. CDR3 nucleotides: TGCAGCGTATACAGGGGGGTTGAAGCTTTCTTT. It is translated as CSVYRGVEAFF.

This clone was seen only a few times. The chain uses TRBV10-3 and TRBJ1-6; the D gene is possibly TRBD1 (6 bases). Trimming removed 1 base from V and 8 bases from J, with 12 bases in between. The CDR3 totals 15 residues. Germline-derived CDR1 and CDR2 are ENHRY and SYGVKD. The CDR3 DNA sequence: TGTGCCATCAGTGAGTGGCAGGGGTTGGATTCACCCCTCCACTTT. Protein product: CAISEWQGLDSPLHF.

The chain employs TRBV7-2 and TRBJ1-2; D might be TRBD1 (6 bases). The CDR3 contains 13 residues. Germline V lookup: CDR1 SGHTA, CDR2 FQGNSA. The germline V and J ends were trimmed by 5 bases and 4 bases, with 11 bases remaining between them. CDR3 sequence reads: CASSGGAAYGYTF. The CDR3 region has the DNA TGTGCCAGCAGCGGGGGGGCAGCCTATGGCTACACCTTC. Full variable domain (outside the CDR3, taken from reference TRBV7-2 and TRBJ1-2): GAGVSQSPSNKVTEKGKDVELRCDPISGHTALYWYRQSLGQGLEFLIYFQGNSAPDKSGLPSDRFSAERTGGSVSTLTIQRTQQEDSAVYLCASSGGAAYGYTFGSGTRLTVV.

The chain employs TRBV29-1 and TRBJ2-5, with 10 nucleotides matching TRBD2. The CDR3 has 15 amino acids. Germline CDR1 SQVTM, CDR2 ANQGSEA. The J segment lost 2 bases and the V segment lost 8 bases, leaving 11 bases of the junction unmatched. This CDR3 reads CSTYGTSASQETQYF. CDR3 DNA: TGCAGCACCTACGGGACTAGCGCCAGTCAAGAGACCCAGTACTTC.

The genes are TRBV6-1 and TRBJ2-7, with D possibly matching TRBD2 (5 bases). The CDR3 spans 13 residues. CDR1 and CDR2 (germline): MNHNS, SASEGT. V shed 6 bases and J shed 8 bases, with 17 bases lying between them. The chain's CDR3 is CASSPGSSLKQYF. In nucleotides, the CDR3 is TGTGCCAGCAGCCCGGGAAGCTCTCTGAAGCAGTACTTC.

This chain links TRBV19 with TRBJ2-6; TRBD1 agrees at 12 bases. J lost 0 bases, V lost 3 bases, and 3 bases had no gene match. Germline V CDR1 and CDR2: LNHDA, SQIVND (reference sequence). This CDR3 is built from 18 residues. Written as DNA, the CDR3 is TGTGCCAGTAGTATTGGGACAGGGGGCTACTCTGGGGCCAACGTCCTGACTTTC. As protein: CASSIGTGGYSGANVLTF.

This rearrangement joins TRBV5-6 to TRBJ2-3; 9 bases align to TRBD2. J was trimmed by 2 bases and V by 0 bases; bases with no gene match: 4. Germline V CDR1 and CDR2: SGHDT, YYEEEE. There are 16 residues in the CDR3. The CDR3: CASSLETSGYTDTQYF. The CDR3 DNA reads as TGTGCCAGCAGCTTGGAGACTAGCGGCTACACAGATACGCAGTATTTT.

This chain joins TRBV19 and TRBJ2-1; 9 nucleotides line up with TRBD2. The germline V gene has CDR1 LNHDA and CDR2 SQIVND (reference sequence). The CDR3 covers 17 residues. Trimming removed 1 base from V and 2 bases from J; junction bases left unmatched: 6. CDR3 bases: TGTGCCAGTAGTATAGGGTCTAGCGGGGTTGCCTACAATGAGCAGTTCTTC. Translating gives CASSIGSSGVAYNEQFF.

The V and J genes are TRBV2 and TRBJ2-3, with 7 bases fitting TRBD2. The CDR3 is 14 residues long. CDR1 SNHLY and CDR2 FYNNEI come from the germline V gene. With V trimmed by 8 bases and J by 1 base, 6 bases remained unmatched. CDR3 residues: CASGEGRGTDTQYF. Here the CDR3 DNA reads TGTGCCAGCGGGGAGGGTAGGGGCACAGATACGCAGTATTTT.

This clone was picked up one time. The chain recombines TRBV7-9 with TRBJ2-1; D remains unclear. The length of the CDR3 is 11 residues. V was shortened by 4 bases and J by 7 bases, with 5 bases between the two germline ends. CDR1 is SEHNR, CDR2 FQNEAQ, per germline (reference sequence). CDR3: CASSYRNEQFF. The CDR3 DNA sequence: TGTGCCAGCAGCTACCGGAATGAGCAGTTCTTC.

This sequence joins TRBV7-6 and TRBJ1-4, with TRBD1 identical over 8 bases. CDR1 and CDR2 (germline): SGHVS, FNYEAQ. The length of the CDR3 is 15 residues. With 6 bases clipped from V and 7 bases from J, the junction kept 10 bases outside the gene matches. The CDR3 DNA is TGTGCCAGCAGACCATCAGGGGGCTCGGGTGAAAAACTGTTTTTT. Its protein product is CASRPSGGSGEKLFF. Full variable domain (outside the CDR3, taken from reference TRBV7-6 and TRBJ1-4): GAGVSQSPRYKVTKRGQDVALRCDPISGHVSLYWYRQALGQGPEFLTYFNYEAQQDKSGLPNDRFSAERPEGSISTLTIQRTEQRDSAMYRCASRPSGGSGEKLFFGSGTQLSVL.

The chain uses TRBV6-5 and TRBJ1-1; D is ambiguous. In germline, CDR1 is MNHEY, CDR2 SVGAGI. Trimming took off 0 bases at V and 7 bases at J, with 6 bases between the two ends. CDR3 length equals 12 residues. In DNA form, the CDR3 reads TGTGCCAGCAGTTACTCGAAACATGAAGCTTTCTTT. Translated, it gives CASSYSKHEAFF.

This clone has just a few counts. The chain couples TRBV9 to TRBJ2-2; TRBD1 agrees at 8 bases. Germline V CDR1 and CDR2: SGDLS, YYNGEE. The CDR3 extends over 15 amino acids. V was pared by 0 bases and J by 7 bases, with 5 bases of the junction left unmatched. Here the CDR3 reads CASSVATGGGGELFF. The CDR3 region has the DNA TGTGCCAGCAGCGTAGCCACAGGGGGTGGCGGGGAGCTGTTTTTT.

This clone has just a few counts. This chain connects TRBV4-1 to TRBJ1-1; D may be TRBD1 (5 bases). Germline V lookup: CDR1 MGHRA, CDR2 YSYEKL. The CDR3 length is 13 residues. Trimming stripped 8 bases from V and 2 bases from J, with 12 bases between. This CDR3 is CASSRVSNTEAFF. CDR3 bases: TGCGCCAGCTCCAGGGTTTCAAACACTGAAGCTTTCTTT.

Only a few counts were recorded for this clone. The chain employs TRBV4-2 and TRBJ1-1; 9 bases align to TRBD1. Looked up from germline, CDR1 is LGHNA and CDR2 is YNFKEQ. This CDR3 region has 13 residues. After removal of 1 base from V and 11 bases from J, the junction contained 5 bases not matched to a gene. CDR3 residues: CASSQGQGVGAFF. CDR3 nucleotides: TGTGCCAGCAGCCAAGGACAGGGGGTTGGGGCTTTCTTT.

The CDR3 bases are TGCGCCAGCATGTGGGGGGTATCCTACAATGAGCAGTTCTTC. Its translation: CASMWGVSYNEQFF. The chain combines TRBV5-1 with TRBJ2-1, with D tentatively TRBD2 (6 bases). Germline assignment: CDR1 SGHRS and CDR2 YFSETQ. Trimming took 6 bases from V and 1 from J, leaving 11 bases between them. The CDR3 consists of 14 residues.

The gene calls are TRBV13 and TRBJ2-3; 11 bases agree with TRBD2. This CDR3 comprises 16 residues. V lost 3 bases to trimming and J lost 1 base; unmatched junction nucleotides: 3. Germline CDR1 is PRHDT and CDR2 is FYEKMQ (reference sequence). CDR3 in amino acids: CASSFSGRGGTDTQYF. In DNA, the CDR3 is TGTGCCAGCAGCTTTAGCGGGAGGGGCGGCACAGATACGCAGTATTTT.

The chain couples TRBV9 to TRBJ2-2, with D unclear. Germline V gene sequence: CDR1 SGDLS, CDR2 YYNGEE. The CDR3 length is 12 residues. The V gene lost 0 bases and the J gene lost 7 bases, with 4 bases spanning the gap. CDR3 protein: CASSVVYGELFF. The CDR3 DNA is TGTGCCAGCAGCGTAGTGTACGGGGAGCTGTTTTTT.

This rearrangement joins TRBV19 to TRBJ1-5, with D unclear. CDR1 is LNHDA and CDR2 is SQIVND in the germline V gene (reference sequence). The CDR3 totals 12 residues. V was pared by 4 bases and J by 9 bases, with 10 bases between. The CDR3: CASSRTEGPQHF. The CDR3 DNA reads TGTGCCAGTAGTAGGACTGAGGGGCCCCAGCATTTT. The variable domain in full, completed from reference TRBV19 and TRBJ1-5, reads DGGITQSPKYLFRKEGQNVTLSCEQNLNHDAMYWYRQDPGQGLRLIYYSQIVNDFQKGDIAEGYSVSREKKESFPLTVTSAQKNPTAFYLCASSRTEGPQHFGDGTRLSIL.

The V and J genes are TRBV7-9 and TRBJ1-5, with TRBD1 as a possible D gene (5 bases). The germline V and J ends were trimmed by 5 bases and 4 bases, with 12 bases remaining between them. CDR3 length equals 14 residues. The germline CDR1 and CDR2 sequences are SEHNR and FQNEAQ (reference sequence). The CDR3, as DNA: TGTGCCAGCAGCGGAAGGACAAGTAATCAGCCCCAGCATTTT. This translates into CASSGRTSNQPQHF.